This TCR beta chain was found in a study of shared clonotypes between healthy human individuals. Study as a whole: Participating donors consisted of a couple of women and three men aged 18 to 49.

About this clone itself: The sample holds other DNA sequences that translate to the same CDR3.

The V segment lost 0 bases and the J segment 2 bases; nucleotides outside the gene matches: 1. Germline V CDR1 and CDR2: SGHRS, YFSETQ. The CDR3 has 16 residues. Produced via immunoSEQ multiplex PCR; TCRdb's table is partial and in-frame only. The table shows millions of clones, with roughly nine tenths occurring only once. All of the donors resided in Nashville, Tennessee, and each was a Caucasian adult. Subsets obtained from CD4+ cells comprised CD45RA+ naive and CD45RA-negative memory cells. Material: naive CD4+ T cells sorted from blood. Subset here: CD45RA+ positively selected. V is TRBV5-1 and J is TRBJ2-7, with 14 bases identical to TRBD2. The TCR was taken from a man between 18 and 29 years old in good health. The CDR3 loop reads CASSLGLAGGPYEQYF. Written as DNA, the CDR3 is TGCGCCAGCAGCTTGGGACTAGCGGGGGGGCCCTACGAGCAGTACTTC.